This T cell receptor (beta chain) derives from a study of T cell responses to AZD1222 COVID-19 vaccine. Whole-study context: Second doses that came at about 4 or about 12 weeks were put together. General study results and limits: The span of vaccine-associated CD4 TCRs extended across spike, with dominance at 160-218 and 743-854. Once two AZD1222 doses were given, Spike-specific TCR breadth and depth went up.

The CDR3 sequence is 17 residues long. Germline values: CDR1 SGHTA, CDR2 FQGNSA. V lost 5 bases, J lost 1 base, and 13 bases stayed unmatched. A word on this clone: Its cognate antigen is unknown.

This table comes from immunoSEQ multiplex PCR, and its TCRdb copy is limited to in-frame clones, with some not included. This sample has more than 90,000 clones, with 86% found just once. The receptor was isolated from an adult in good health. The gene calls are TRBV7-2 and TRBJ1-2; 7 bases agree with TRBD1. The specimen was peripheral blood, collected on day 0 of AZD1222 vaccination. The chain's CDR3 is CASSPGGTVFVNYGYTF. CDR3 nucleotides: TGTGCCAGCAGCCCAGGGGGGACAGTTTTTGTTAACTATGGCTACACCTTC.